The next 14 T cell receptor beta chains were all read from a single sample in a study of response to subunit inactivated influenza vaccine. TCRdb analysed the RT-PCR reads with MiXCR anew, one entry per CDR3 protein. The sample records 800,000 to 1,000,000 distinct CDR3 sequences, less than 25% being singletons. Sequences were derived from PBMCs from blood, sampled 5 to 6 days after vaccination. The source is a man aged 45-60 years who received an inactivated influenza vaccine.

This clonotype was seen only a few times. The V call is TRBV6-5, the J call TRBJ1-1; TRBD1 is a possible D gene (5 bases). Germline CDR1 and CDR2: MNHEY and SVGAGI. This CDR3 contains 14 residues. V lost 2 bases and J lost 2, with 9 bases in between. CDR3 sequence (DNA): TGTGCCAGCAGTTACGATGGGACCAACACTGAAGCTTTCTTT. As protein: CASSYDGTNTEAFF.

The chain recombines TRBV5-1 with TRBJ2-7, with 9 positions matching TRBD1. After removal of 3 bases from V and 5 bases from J, the junction contained 9 bases not matched to a gene. CDR1 SGHRS and CDR2 YFSETQ come from the germline V gene. The CDR3 covers 15 residues. The CDR3 DNA sequence: TGCGCCAGCAGCTACAGCCGGGACAGGGTCAACGAGCAGTACTTC. The encoded protein is CASSYSRDRVNEQYF.

This rearrangement joins TRBV7-9 to TRBJ2-1; D might be TRBD1 (6 bases). Germline assignment: CDR1 SEHNR and CDR2 FQNEAQ (reference sequence). V gave up 6 bases and J gave up 6 bases, with 12 bases separating them. CDR3 length: 13 residues. Here the CDR3 reads CASRLQTGNEQFF. In DNA form, the CDR3 reads TGTGCCAGCAGACTACAGACAGGCAATGAGCAGTTCTTC.

The table lists this clonotype with a few counts. CDR3 nucleotide sequence: TGTGCCAGCAGAGAGGGAGGGGCCTCTGGAAACACCATATATTTT. This gives the protein CASREGGASGNTIYF. This sequence joins TRBV28 and TRBJ1-3, with D possibly being TRBD1 (5 bases). V gave up 6 bases and J gave up 0 bases, with 12 bases separating them. CDR1 MDHEN and CDR2 SYDVKM come from the germline V gene. The CDR3 runs to 15 residues.

The rearrangement links TRBV6-1 to TRBJ2-6; 7 bases fit TRBD1. The germline gives CDR1 MNHNS, CDR2 SASEGT. The length of the CDR3 is 16 residues. Germline trimming cut 6 bases from V and 3 bases from J; bases unmatched to any gene: 8. The CDR3 DNA is TGTGCCAGCAGCTTTACAGGGGTCGGTGGGGCCAACGTCCTGACTTTC. Its protein is CASSFTGVGGANVLTF.

The V and J genes are TRBV20-1 and TRBJ2-5; 7 bases line up with TRBD1. This CDR3 region has 15 residues. CDR1 is DFQATT, CDR2 SNEGSKA, per germline (reference sequence). The V gene end was trimmed by 6 bases and the J gene end by 1 base; junction bases not matched to a gene: 11. In DNA, the CDR3 is TGCAGTGCCAGGATGGGGACAGATATCCAAGAGACCCAGTACTTC. Protein sequence: CSARMGTDIQETQYF.

This clonotype was seen repeatedly, ten times or more. The chain links TRBV30 to TRBJ2-1; 11 bases fit TRBD2. Losses at the gene ends were 1 base for V and 2 bases for J; bases not matched to a gene: 7. Germline V gives CDR1 GTSNPN, CDR2 SVGIG (reference sequence). CDR3 length equals 17 residues. CDR3 residues: CAWSGGSGGAAYNEQFF. CDR3 bases: TGTGCCTGGAGTGGTGGTAGCGGGGGGGCGGCCTACAATGAGCAGTTCTTC.

The chain is built from TRBV9 and TRBJ2-2; 8 nucleotides line up with TRBD2. Germline lookup yields CDR1 SGDLS and CDR2 YYNGEE. This CDR3 is built from 14 residues. V lost 4 bases to trimming and J lost 4 bases; unmatched junction nucleotides: 3. The chain's CDR3 is CASSLSGITGELFF. In nucleotides, the CDR3 is TGTGCCAGCAGCCTTAGCGGGATCACCGGGGAGCTGTTTTTT.

The rearrangement joins TRBV2 to TRBJ2-4; 11 bases fit TRBD1. Per the germline V gene, CDR1 is SNHLY and CDR2 is FYNNEI. CDR3 size: 13 residues. The V segment lost 4 bases and the J segment 7 bases; nucleotides outside the gene matches: 0. The CDR3 bases are TGTGCCAGCAGTGGGGACAGGGGGAACATTCAGTACTTC. As protein: CASSGDRGNIQYF.

There are a few counts of this clonotype. This sequence joins TRBV4-2 and TRBJ2-5; tentative D call: TRBD1 (6 bases). This CDR3 is built from 15 residues. The germline V gene has CDR1 LGHNA and CDR2 YNFKEQ. V lost 1 base to trimming and J lost 5 bases, with 14 bases between them. Written as DNA, the CDR3 is TGTGCCAGCAGCCAAGGGCCAGGGGAGTGGGAGACCCAGTACTTC. Translation gives CASSQGPGEWETQYF.

This clonotype was picked up a small number of times. This chain connects TRBV4-2 to TRBJ2-7, with TRBD2 matching over 7 bases. There are 17 residues in the CDR3. From germline, CDR1 is LGHNA and CDR2 YNFKEQ. Trimming removed 3 bases from V and 0 bases from J; junction bases left unmatched: 11. CDR3 residues: CASSHPKGGGSSYEQYF. CDR3 in DNA: TGTGCCAGCAGCCACCCCAAGGGCGGGGGAAGCTCCTACGAGCAGTACTTC.

This clonotype came up a few times. V and J are TRBV12-3 or TRBV12-4 and TRBJ2-1; tentative D call: TRBD2 (6 bases). The length of the CDR3 is 11 residues. V lost 4 bases, J lost 14 bases, and 12 bases lay in between. The chain's CDR3 is CASSSGLLKFF. The CDR3 nucleotides are TGTGCCAGCAGTTCGGGACTCCTAAAGTTCTTC.

The CDR3 DNA sequence: TGTGCCAGCAGTTTGCTCCTTGGGAGGATAGATACGCAGTATTTT. Encoded protein: CASSLLLGRIDTQYF. This rearrangement joins TRBV6-2 or TRBV6-3 to TRBJ2-3, with D maybe TRBD2 (6 bases). The CDR3 runs to 15 residues. Trimming shortened V by 4 bases and J by 5 bases, and 16 bases separated the two germline ends. Germline loops: CDR1 MNHEY, CDR2 SVGEGT.

This clonotype has a handful of counts. V is TRBV7-8 and J is TRBJ2-7; 7 bases match TRBD1. The CDR3 sequence is 15 residues long. V lost 4 bases and J lost 0; bases outside the gene matches: 6. CDR1 SGHVS and CDR2 FQNEAQ come from the germline V gene. The CDR3 loop reads CASSSTGAHSYEQYF. The CDR3 region has the DNA TGTGCCAGCAGCTCCACAGGGGCCCACTCCTACGAGCAGTACTTC.